These 24 T cell receptor beta chains share one sample of origin, sequenced in a study of blood T cell repertoires in COVID-19. Repertoires were generated with immunoSEQ multiplex PCR, while TCRdb's copy carries only in-frame clones and drops some. The repertoire holds some 87,000 clones, with over 70% as singletons. The sequencing sample was made of peripheral blood. These receptors came from a human donor in a cohort sampled during active COVID-19.

J is TRBJ1-2 and V is TRBV28; D gene unclear. The CDR3 runs to 17 residues. The V gene's germline CDR1 is MDHEN and CDR2 SYDVKM. The V and J ends lost 3 bases and 0 bases respectively, with 17 bases between them. The CDR3 sequence is CASSLGSHPDSNYGYTF. The DNA for the CDR3 is TGTGCCAGCAGTTTGGGCAGTCACCCGGATTCTAACTATGGCTACACCTTC.

The table lists this clone with a few counts. The chain uses TRBV7-6 and TRBJ2-2; 10 nucleotides match TRBD1. Germline trimming cut 6 bases from V and 3 bases from J; bases unmatched to any gene: 10. CDR1 is SGHVS and CDR2 is FNYEAQ in the germline V gene. This CDR3 comprises 17 residues. The CDR3 DNA reads TGTGCCAGCAGGCCGAGCCGGGACAGGGGCCACACCGGGGAGCTGTTTTTT. Protein sequence: CASRPSRDRGHTGELFF.

This sequence joins TRBV7-2 and TRBJ2-1, with D unclear. V was pared by 5 bases and J by 7 bases, with 12 bases between. The CDR3 totals 13 residues. In germline, CDR1 is SGHTA, CDR2 FQGNSA. The CDR3 protein is CASSLVPLNEQFF. The CDR3 DNA sequence: TGTGCCAGCAGCCTGGTCCCCCTAAATGAGCAGTTCTTC.

V is TRBV30 and J is TRBJ2-1; 7 bases map to TRBD2. The germline V gene has CDR1 GTSNPN and CDR2 SVGIG (reference sequence). This CDR3 is 16 amino acids long. The ends lost 0 bases at V and 3 bases at J; junction bases unmatched: 8. The CDR3 here is CAWSVQPGGLYNEQFF. CDR3 DNA sequence: TGTGCCTGGAGTGTACAGCCGGGGGGTCTCTACAATGAGCAGTTCTTC.

This clone was counted only a few times. The rearrangement uses TRBV5-4 and TRBJ2-7, with TRBD2 identical over 8 bases. The ends lost 0 bases at V and 7 bases at J; junction bases unmatched: 9. The CDR3 loop spans 15 amino acids. Germline values: CDR1 SGHNT, CDR2 YYREEE (reference sequence). CDR3 in amino acids: CASSLGAGEGAEQYV. The DNA for the CDR3 is TGTGCCAGCAGCTTGGGAGCGGGAGAAGGAGCTGAGCAGTACGTC.

CDR3 sequence (DNA): TGCGCCAGCAGCTTGTCTGCGCAGGGGGCGAAAGGCTACACCTTC. It specifies CASSLSAQGAKGYTF. This sequence joins TRBV5-1 and TRBJ1-2; the match to TRBD1 covers 8 bases. CDR3 size: 15 residues. The junction had 10 bases not matched to a gene; V was cut back by 1 base and J by 8 bases. From germline, CDR1 is SGHRS and CDR2 YFSETQ.

The V and J genes are TRBV20-1 and TRBJ1-5; D is possibly TRBD1 (5 bases). Trimming stripped 3 bases from V and 4 bases from J, with 16 bases between. There are 15 residues in the CDR3. The germline CDR1 and CDR2 sequences are DFQATT and SNEGSKA (reference sequence). The CDR3: CSASFPGLPNQPQHF. Written as DNA, the CDR3 is TGCAGTGCTAGTTTCCCAGGGTTACCAAATCAGCCCCAGCATTTT.

The chain recombines TRBV28 with TRBJ2-1; D might be TRBD1 (5 bases). The germline V and J ends were trimmed by 5 bases and 0 bases, with 14 bases remaining between them. There are 16 residues in the CDR3. Germline CDR1 and CDR2: MDHEN and SYDVKM. The CDR3 coding sequence is TGTGCCAGCAGTCCCCTCGGCCAGGGCTCCTACAATGAGCAGTTCTTC. Residues: CASSPLGQGSYNEQFF.

J is TRBJ2-5 and V is TRBV14; the match to TRBD1 covers 7 bases. Germline-derived CDR1 and CDR2 are SGHDN and FVKESK. The CDR3 contains 15 residues. V lost 4 bases to trimming and J lost 2 bases; unmatched junction nucleotides: 7. The chain's CDR3 is CASSRGQLKQETQYF. CDR3 DNA: TGTGCCAGCAGCCGGGGACAGCTAAAACAAGAGACCCAGTACTTC.

The rearrangement links TRBV27 to TRBJ1-1, with 9 nucleotides matching TRBD1. The junction had 2 bases not matched to a gene; V was cut back by 1 base and J by 5 bases. CDR1 and CDR2 from the germline V gene are MNHEY and SMNVEV (reference sequence). This CDR3 has 14 amino acids. Here the CDR3 DNA reads TGTGCCAGCAGTTTATTGGACAGGGGTACTGAAGCTTTCTTT. Protein: CASSLLDRGTEAFF.

The V and J genes are TRBV4-1 and TRBJ1-4, with no clear D. Between the trimmed V and J ends, which lost 2 bases and 5 bases, there was a span of 9 bases. In germline, CDR1 is MGHRA, CDR2 YSYEKL. The CDR3 totals 14 residues. CDR3 nucleotides: TGCGCCAGCAGCCAAACTCGAGGAAATGAAAAACTGTTTTTT. Amino acid sequence: CASSQTRGNEKLFF.

V is TRBV13 and J is TRBJ2-2; weak D call: TRBD1 (6 bases). CDR3 length: 16 amino acids. The V end lost 5 bases, the J end lost 3 bases, and 16 bases lay between the germline ends. Germline CDR1 is PRHDT and CDR2 is FYEKMQ (reference sequence). CDR3 in DNA: TGTGCCAGCAGCCTGGGACAACCTCTCGACACCGGGGAGCTGTTTTTT. Protein product: CASSLGQPLDTGELFF.

This chain connects TRBV5-1 to TRBJ2-3; TRBD2 aligns across 7 bases. Trimming cost V 1 base and J 2 bases; bases outside gene matches: 7. The CDR3 loop spans 16 amino acids. The V gene's germline CDR1 is SGHRS and CDR2 YFSETQ. The CDR3 spells CASSLRPSGLTDTQYF. The CDR3 DNA sequence: TGCGCCAGCAGCTTGAGGCCTAGCGGACTCACAGATACGCAGTATTTT.

The chain uses TRBV13 and TRBJ1-2; TRBD1 aligns across 8 bases. The germline V gene encodes CDR1 PRHDT and CDR2 FYEKMQ (reference sequence). V dropped 5 bases and J dropped 4; count of bases not matched to a gene: 6. This CDR3 is built from 14 residues. The DNA for the CDR3 is TGTGCCAGCAGCCCCGACAGGGGACCCTATGGCTACACCTTC. Residues: CASSPDRGPYGYTF. The variable domain in full, with the rest retrieved from reference TRBV13 and TRBJ1-2, is AAGVIQSPRHLIKEKRETATLKCYPIPRHDTVYWYQQGPGQDPQFLISFYEKMQSDKGSIPDRFSAQQFSDYHSELNMSSLELGDSALYFCASSPDRGPYGYTFGSGTRLTVV.

This chain links TRBV21-1 with TRBJ2-7; the DNA was not compared with TRBD2, the D call given in the table. TRBV21-1 is described as a pseudogene. The CDR3 loop spans 16 amino acids. DNA for the CDR3: TGTGCCAGCAGTCTCGAAGGGAGGCCATCCTCCTACGAGCAGTACGTC. Its protein product is CASSLEGRPSSYEQYV.

The genes are TRBV14 and TRBJ2-7; 10 bases are shared with TRBD1. Losses at the gene ends were 4 bases for V and 3 bases for J; bases not matched to a gene: 9. CDR1 SGHDN and CDR2 FVKESK come from the germline V gene. This CDR3 comprises 16 residues. For the CDR3, the DNA is TGTGCCAGCAGCCCCTTACTGACAGGGGGCTACTACGAGCAGTACTTC. This sequence encodes CASSPLLTGGYYEQYF.

This clone has a single count. This rearrangement joins TRBV7-2 to TRBJ2-5, with 7 bases fitting TRBD2. The V and J ends lost 7 bases and 5 bases, in that order; junction bases with no gene match: 16. There are 16 residues in the CDR3. Germline values: CDR1 SGHTA, CDR2 FQGNSA. The CDR3 region has the DNA TGTGCCAGCACCTTGAGGAGCGGGGTCGGGGGGGAGACCCAGTACTTC. It specifies CASTLRSGVGGETQYF.

The chain has TRBV9 and TRBJ2-5; D may be TRBD1 (6 bases). Trimming pared 4 bases from V and 4 bases from J, leaving 14 bases between. Germline loops: CDR1 SGDLS, CDR2 YYNGEE. The CDR3 runs 14 residues. Here the CDR3 DNA reads TGTGCCAGCAGCTATTCTCAGGGGCGAGAGACCCAGTACTTC. Protein: CASSYSQGRETQYF.

CDR3 DNA sequence: TGTGCCAGCAGCCCCCGAGGCCAGCGGGCCCAAGAGACCCAGTACTTC. Amino acid sequence: CASSPRGQRAQETQYF. V gene TRBV7-9 combines with J gene TRBJ2-5; D might be TRBD2 (6 bases). With 5 bases removed from V and 1 base from J, the gap between germline ends came to 17 bases. Germline V gene sequence: CDR1 SEHNR, CDR2 FQNEAQ (reference sequence). This CDR3 has 16 residues.

In nucleotides, the CDR3 is TGTGCCAGCAGTTACGCGACAGGGTCCAGAGAGACCCAGTACTTC. The encoded protein is CASSYATGSRETQYF. This chain joins TRBV6-5 and TRBJ2-5; 7 bases line up with TRBD1. Germline V gene lookup returns CDR1 MNHEY and CDR2 SVGAGI. The trim removed 2 bases at V and 4 bases at J, leaving 7 bases unmatched. The CDR3 runs to 15 residues.

The CDR3 sequence: CASLTGGGEQFF. CDR3 sequence (DNA): TGTGCCAGCCTAACAGGGGGAGGTGAGCAGTTCTTC. This chain joins TRBV18 and TRBJ2-1; 8 nucleotides match TRBD1. The CDR3 is 12 amino acids. V gave up 8 bases and J gave up 9 bases; unmatched junction bases: 6. Germline assignment: CDR1 KGHSH and CDR2 LQKENI. The whole variable domain, remainder taken from reference TRBV18 and TRBJ2-1, is NAGVMQNPRHLVRRRGQEARLRCSPMKGHSHVYWYRQLPEEGLKFMVYLQKENIIDESGMPKERFSAEFPKEGPSILRIQQVVRGDSAAYFCASLTGGGEQFFGPGTRLTVL.

This rearrangement joins TRBV24-1 to TRBJ2-5, with a weak D call TRBD2 (5 bases). The V end was cut by 10 bases, the J end by 4 bases, with 15 bases between. The germline gives CDR1 KGHDR, CDR2 SFDVKD. This CDR3 contains 13 residues. CDR3 protein: CATGPGGVETQYF. CDR3 coding DNA: TGTGCCACGGGCCCAGGAGGAGTAGAGACCCAGTACTTC.

The chain recombines TRBV12-3 or TRBV12-4 with TRBJ2-3; D uncertain. V was shortened by 0 bases and J by 4 bases, with 5 bases between the two germline ends. CDR3 length equals 13 residues. The CDR3, as DNA: TGTGCCAGCAGTTTAGCTGCAGCAGATACGCAGTATTTT. Translation: CASSLAAADTQYF.

The genes are TRBV18 and TRBJ1-3; 9 bases map to TRBD1. The CDR3 covers 15 residues. Germline CDR1 KGHSH, CDR2 LQKENI. The J segment lost 2 bases and the V segment lost 4 bases, leaving 3 bases of the junction unmatched. The CDR3 sequence: CASSRDRVTGNTIYF. The CDR3 DNA reads as TGTGCCAGCTCACGGGACAGGGTAACTGGAAACACCATATATTTT.